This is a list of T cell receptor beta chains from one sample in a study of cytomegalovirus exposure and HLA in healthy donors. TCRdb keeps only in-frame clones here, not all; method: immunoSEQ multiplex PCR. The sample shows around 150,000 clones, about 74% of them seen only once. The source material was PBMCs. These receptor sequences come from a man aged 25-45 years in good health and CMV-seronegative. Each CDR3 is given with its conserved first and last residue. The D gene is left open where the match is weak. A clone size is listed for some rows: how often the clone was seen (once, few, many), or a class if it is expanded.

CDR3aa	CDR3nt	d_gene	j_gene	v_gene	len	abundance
CASSQDILRNTGELFF	TGCGCCAGCAGCCAAGATATACTTAGGAACACCGGGGAGCTGTTTTTT	NA	TRBJ2-2	TRBV4-1	16	once
CASSLFTSGSWHEQYF	TGTGCCAGCAGTTTGTTTACTAGCGGGAGTTGGCACGAGCAGTACTTC	TRBD2	TRBJ2-7	TRBV28	16	NA
CASSLGGLAGNNGQFF	TGCGCCAGCAGCTTGGGGGGACTAGCGGGCAACAATGGGCAGTTCTTC	TRBD2	TRBJ2-1	TRBV5-1	16	once
CASSLFGTGSHEQYF	TGTGCCAGCAGTTTGTTCGGGACAGGGTCCCACGAGCAGTACTTC	TRBD1	TRBJ2-7	TRBV6-1	15	once
CASSVVSSMGTDTQYF	TGTGCCAGCAGCGTAGTATCTAGCATGGGCACAGATACGCAGTATTTT	NA	TRBJ2-3	TRBV9	16	NA
CASSLMSGGPGDTQYF	TGCGCCAGCAGCTTGATGTCGGGAGGGCCGGGAGATACGCAGTATTTT	TRBD2	TRBJ2-3	TRBV5-1	16	NA
CASSYLADSAPQYF	TGTGCCAGCAGTTACCTAGCGGATTCGGCCCCCCAGTACTTC	TRBD2	TRBJ2-7	TRBV6-6	14	NA
CASRPGAENTEAFF	TGTGCCAGCAGACCAGGGGCGGAAAACACTGAAGCTTTCTTT	NA	TRBJ1-1	TRBV6-6	14	once
CASSPGVGQGASGYTF	TGTGCCAGCAGCCCTGGGGTAGGGCAGGGGGCCAGCGGCTACACCTTC	TRBD1	TRBJ1-2	TRBV5-4	16	NA
CASSPRLAGGGEQYF	TGTGCCAGCAGCCCCCGACTAGCGGGAGGAGGTGAGCAGTACTTC	TRBD2	TRBJ2-7	TRBV7-6	15	NA
CATSREINQPQHF	TGTGCCACTAGCCGGGAAATAAATCAGCCCCAGCATTTT	NA	TRBJ1-5	TRBV10-3	13	once
CASSPPAGQNYGYTF	TGTGCCAGCTCACCACCAGCCGGACAGAACTATGGCTACACCTTC	NA	TRBJ1-2	TRBV18	15	NA
CASSPLRDSKNIQYF	TGTGCCAGCTCACCACTCCGGGACTCCAAAAACATTCAGTACTTC	NA	TRBJ2-4	TRBV18	15	NA
CASSISGGPLNEQFF	TGTGCCAGTAGTATTTCGGGAGGCCCCCTCAATGAGCAGTTCTTC	TRBD2	TRBJ2-1	TRBV19	15	NA
CASSQAGSSYNEQFF	TGTGCCAGCAGCCAGGCGGGGAGTTCTTACAATGAGCAGTTCTTC	NA	TRBJ2-1	TRBV7-2	15	NA
CASSWRGEGQPQHF	TGTGCCAGCAGCTGGCGGGGGGAGGGTCAGCCCCAGCATTTT	NA	TRBJ1-5	TRBV5-6	14	NA
CASSLAFRGRNEQFF	TGTGCCAGCAGCTTGGCCTTCAGGGGAAGGAATGAGCAGTTCTTC	NA	TRBJ2-1	TRBV5-4	15	NA
CASSVGQVGGMNTEAFF	TGTGCCAGCAGCGTAGGACAGGTAGGGGGCATGAACACTGAAGCTTTCTTT	TRBD1	TRBJ1-1	TRBV9	17	NA